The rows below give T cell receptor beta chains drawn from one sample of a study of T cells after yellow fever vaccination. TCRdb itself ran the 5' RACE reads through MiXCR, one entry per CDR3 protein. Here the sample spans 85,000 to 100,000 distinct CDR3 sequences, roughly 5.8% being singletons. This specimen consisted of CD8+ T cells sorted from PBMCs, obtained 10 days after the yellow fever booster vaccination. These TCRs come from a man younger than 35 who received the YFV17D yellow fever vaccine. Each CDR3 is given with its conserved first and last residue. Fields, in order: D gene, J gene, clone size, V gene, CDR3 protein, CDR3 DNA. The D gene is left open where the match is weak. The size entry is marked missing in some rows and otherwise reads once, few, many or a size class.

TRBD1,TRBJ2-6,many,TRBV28,CASSLGDRETNVLTF,TGTGCCAGCAGTTTAGGGGACAGGGAGACCAACGTCCTGACTTTC
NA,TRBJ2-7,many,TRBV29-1,CSVTAEAYEQYF,TGCAGCGTAACCGCAGAGGCCTACGAGCAGTACTTC
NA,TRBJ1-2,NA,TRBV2,CATPGARTGGYTF,TGTGCCACTCCGGGAGCCCGAACGGGTGGCTACACCTTC
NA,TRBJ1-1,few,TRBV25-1,CASKRGGTEAFF,TGTGCCAGCAAGAGAGGGGGAACTGAAGCTTTCTTT
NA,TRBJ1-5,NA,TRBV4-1,CASSQETANQPQHF,TGCGCCAGCAGCCAAGAGACTGCCAATCAGCCCCAGCATTTT
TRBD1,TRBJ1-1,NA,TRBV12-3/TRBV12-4,CASSLGTGPEAFF,TGTGCCAGCAGTTTAGGGACAGGACCTGAAGCTTTCTTT
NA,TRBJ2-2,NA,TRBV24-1,CATSDLRGNTGELFF,TGTGCCACCAGTGATTTAAGGGGAAACACCGGGGAGCTGTTTTTT
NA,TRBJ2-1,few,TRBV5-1,CASSLSPRGTNEQFF,TGCGCCAGCAGCTTGTCACCTAGGGGCACCAATGAGCAGTTCTTC
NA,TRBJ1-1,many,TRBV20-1,CSAFLRGRTEAFF,TGCAGTGCTTTCCTACGCGGGCGCACTGAAGCTTTCTTT
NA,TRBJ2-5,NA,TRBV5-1,CASSSLGGVLETQYF,TGCGCCAGCAGCTCGCTTGGAGGCGTCTTAGAGACCCAGTACTTC